This TCR beta chain originates from a study of blood T cell repertoires in COVID-19. Study overall: The samples span acute and convalescent COVID-19 from the United States, Italy and Spain. Sample material is recorded as cDNA or gDNA derived from T cells, B-cell-depleted T cells, or PBMCs.

Method: immunoSEQ multiplex PCR; TCRdb's copy keeps in-frame clones and lacks some. The sample yields about 220,000 clones, roughly 82% seen once. V dropped 0 bases and J dropped 2; count of bases not matched to a gene: 7. The CDR3 loop spans 17 amino acids. The germline CDR1 and CDR2 sequences are SGHDT and YYEEEE. This sequence was found in a woman aged 70-85 years with acute or convalescent COVID-19. Specimen: peripheral blood. The chain links TRBV5-6 to TRBJ2-3, with 9 positions matching TRBD2. CDR3 bases: TGTGCCAGCAGCTTGGACCTCCTAGCGGGGACCACAGATACGCAGTATTTT. Translation: CASSLDLLAGTTDTQYF. Together with reference TRBV5-6 and TRBJ2-3, the CDR3 gives the full variable domain: DAGVTQSPTHLIKTRGQQVTLRCSPKSGHDTVSWYQQALGQGPQFIFQYYEEEERQRGNFPDRFSGHQFPNYSSELNVNALLLGDSALYLCASSLDLLAGTTDTQYFGPGTRLTVL.